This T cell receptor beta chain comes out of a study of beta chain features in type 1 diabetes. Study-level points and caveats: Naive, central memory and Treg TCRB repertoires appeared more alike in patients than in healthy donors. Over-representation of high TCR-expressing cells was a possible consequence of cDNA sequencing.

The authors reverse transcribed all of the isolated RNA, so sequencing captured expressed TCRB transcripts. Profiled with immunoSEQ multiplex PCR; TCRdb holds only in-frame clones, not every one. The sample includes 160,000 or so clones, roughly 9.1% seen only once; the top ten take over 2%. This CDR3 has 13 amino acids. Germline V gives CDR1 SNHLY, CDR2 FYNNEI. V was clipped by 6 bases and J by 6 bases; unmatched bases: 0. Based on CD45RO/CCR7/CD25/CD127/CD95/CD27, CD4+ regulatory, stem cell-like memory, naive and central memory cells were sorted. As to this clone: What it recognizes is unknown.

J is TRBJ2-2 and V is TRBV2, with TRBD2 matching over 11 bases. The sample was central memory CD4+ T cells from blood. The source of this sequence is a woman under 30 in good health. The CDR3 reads CASRLAGAGELFF. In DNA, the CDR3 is TGTGCCAGCAGACTAGCGGGAGCCGGGGAGCTGTTTTTT.